The T cell receptor (beta chain) under discussion was sequenced for a study of blood T cell repertoires in COVID-19. The data were produced by immunoSEQ multiplex PCR, yet TCRdb's version contains in-frame clones alone and is incomplete. The sample includes about 220,000 clones, approximately 80% of them seen just once. The TCR originated in a man younger than 40 with active or convalescent COVID-19. Input material: peripheral blood.

The CDR3 loop is CASSPNGLAGRYEQYF. CDR3 DNA: TGTGCCAGCAGCCCAAATGGACTAGCGGGACGGTACGAGCAGTACTTC. The chain uses TRBV11-3 and TRBJ2-7; 12 bases align to TRBD2. Trimming cost V 5 bases and J 4 bases; bases outside gene matches: 9. The CDR3 loop spans 16 amino acids. The V gene's germline CDR1 is SGHNT and CDR2 YENEEA.